The clone carrying this TCR beta chain was detected once. Its specificity is unknown. These data come from a study of cytomegalovirus exposure and HLA in healthy donors. Study overall: For the 300 to 450 genotyped donors, 80% to 90% fell within the Caucasian-associated ancestry cluster. Findings of the study overall: For most TCR sequences rarity was the rule, although some public TCRs occurred in many donors. TCR beta chain V- and J-gene trimming was linked, in a later analysis, to a missense variant in DCLRE1C. Other equally common chains were less clonally expanded than HLA-associated TCR beta chains, a later analysis showed.

The V gene end was trimmed by 1 base and the J gene end by 4 bases; junction bases not matched to a gene: 3. Germline values: CDR1 SGHTA, CDR2 FQGNSA. The CDR3 has 14 residues. The primer mix had 60 Vbeta and 13 Jbeta primers. Sequenced by immunoSEQ multiplex PCR; TCRdb stores in-frame clones only, minus some. This table holds about 200,000 clones, more than 75% found once. The origin of this receptor is a woman aged 40 to 49 in good health and CMV-seronegative. Sequencing was performed on PBMCs. The chain recombines TRBV7-2 with TRBJ2-5; TRBD1 aligns across 7 bases. The CDR3 protein is CASSLGAGGETQYF. CDR3 DNA sequence: TGTGCCAGCAGCTTAGGGGCAGGGGGAGAGACCCAGTACTTC. The variable domain in full, with the rest retrieved from reference TRBV7-2 and TRBJ2-5, is GAGVSQSPSNKVTEKGKDVELRCDPISGHTALYWYRQSLGQGLEFLIYFQGNSAPDKSGLPSDRFSAERTGGSVSTLTIQRTQQEDSAVYLCASSLGAGGETQYFGPGTRLLVL.